This TCR beta chain came from a study of blood T cell repertoires in COVID-19 (dated by TCRdb to about 2020). As for the study more broadly: Samples from collaborators originated in the United States, Italy and Spain and spanned both the acute and convalescent phases of COVID-19. The repertoires were released in a freely available public database intended as a resource for research on the immune response to SARS-CoV-2. The dataset comprised deeply sampled blood TCRbeta repertoires from subjects exposed to, actively infected with, or recovered from COVID-19. The material from the prospective study consisted of cDNA or gDNA derived from T cells, B-cell-depleted T cells, or PBMCs. Nearly every sample came with metadata listing a de-identified subject ID, COVID-19 status, age in years and sex. Where HLA class I and class II types were available, the types were taken from metadata supplied by the sample provider, not from assay-based typing. The samples were drawn from the first 160 participants of the ongoing ImmuneRACE study and from 1,254 subjects provided by 6 global collaborators. General conclusions and limits of the study: Clinical and demographic metadata were provided uncurated, with the amount varying by source and participant.

The collaborating institutions used their own protocols to collect whole blood in K2EDTA tubes. For TCRbeta analysis, collaborators shipped samples as frozen whole blood, isolated PBMCs, or DNA extracted from either of those sample types. The CDR3 starts with the cysteine, ends with the phenylalanine, and has 16 residues. The DNA shown is the 48-base CDR3, in frame from base 1. CDR1 is given as MDHEN and CDR2 as SYDVKM, both from the germline V gene. V loses 7 bases, J loses 1 base, and the germline ends lie 17 bases apart. The immunoSEQ Assay, a bias-controlled multiplex PCR, was used to amplify TCRbeta CDR3 regions from genomic DNA. The authors processed their data as follows. The number of nucleated cells in each sample was estimated by amplification of reference gene primers within the assay. To quantify the absolute abundance of each unique TCRbeta CDR3 rearrangement, sequence reads were collapsed and filtered. For each sample, productive Simpson clonality was calculated as the square root of Simpson's diversity index over productive rearrangements. Not all clones reach the TCRdb copy of this immuneACCESS table, which keeps in-frame sequences only. Checked studies attribute under half of the gap to unresolved V genes and leave the rest unexplained. Clone size and the V and J calls come from that table; the DNA yielded D and trimming. This sample lists around 80,000 clones; around 90% were detected once. The ten largest clones add up to about 9% of the sample.

Regarding this clone: This clone's antigen is unknown. No base-level quality is on record; no much larger clone is a single base apart.

The chain is encoded by TRBV28 joined to TRBJ1-3, and the D gene may be TRBD1, 5 bases matching. Source material: peripheral blood. This clonotype originated in a human donor in a cohort sampled during active COVID-19. The CDR3 is CASTTGGVVSGNTIYF. Here is the DNA: TGTGCCAGCACCACGGGGGGGGTGGTTTCTGGAAACACCATATATTTT.